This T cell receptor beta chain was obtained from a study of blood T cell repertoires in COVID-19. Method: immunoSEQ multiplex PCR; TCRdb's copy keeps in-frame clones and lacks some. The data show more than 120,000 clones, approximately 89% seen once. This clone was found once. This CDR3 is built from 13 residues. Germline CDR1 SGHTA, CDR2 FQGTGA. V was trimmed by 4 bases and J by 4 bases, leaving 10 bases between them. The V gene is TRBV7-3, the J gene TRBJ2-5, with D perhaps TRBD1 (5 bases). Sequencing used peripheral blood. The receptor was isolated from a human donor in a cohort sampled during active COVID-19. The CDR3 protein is CASSSTVGETQYF. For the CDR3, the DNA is TGTGCCAGCAGCTCGACAGTCGGAGAGACCCAGTACTTC. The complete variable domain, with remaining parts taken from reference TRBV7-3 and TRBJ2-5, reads GAGVSQTPSNKVTEKGKYVELRCDPISGHTALYWYRQSLGQGPEFLIYFQGTGAADDSGLPNDRFFAVRPEGSVSTLKIQRTERGDSAVYLCASSSTVGETQYFGPGTRLLVL.